Presented here are 7 T cell receptor beta chains from one specimen sequenced in a study of blood T cell repertoires in COVID-19. Repertoires were generated with immunoSEQ multiplex PCR, while TCRdb's copy carries only in-frame clones and drops some. The sample records about 220,000 clones, 86% being singletons. Sequencing was carried out using PBMCs or T cells enriched from blood (not recorded which). Receptors were obtained from a woman aged 40 to 50 with acute COVID-19.

This chain uses TRBV5-5 with TRBJ1-2; 8 bases line up with TRBD1. Germline trimming cut 4 bases from V and 7 bases from J; bases unmatched to any gene: 9. Germline values: CDR1 SGHKS, CDR2 YYEKEE (reference sequence). The CDR3 runs to 14 residues. The CDR3 nucleotides read TGTGCCAGCAGCCCCCTTCAGGGGGCCGGTGGCTACACCTTC. Encoded protein: CASSPLQGAGGYTF.

The chain recombines TRBV5-1 with TRBJ2-7; D is unclear. Trimming took off 2 bases at V and 5 bases at J, with 14 bases between the two ends. The CDR3 loop spans 14 amino acids. Germline CDR1 SGHRS, CDR2 YFSETQ. This CDR3 is CASSFSEVVHEQYF. The CDR3 DNA sequence: TGCGCCAGCAGCTTCAGTGAGGTAGTCCACGAGCAGTACTTC.

The chain joins TRBV29-1 to TRBJ1-1; possibly TRBD1 for D (5 bases). Germline CDR1 SQVTM, CDR2 ANQGSEA. V lost 6 bases, J lost 4 bases, and 15 bases lay in between. The length of the CDR3 is 13 residues. The CDR3: CSVVLGGVTEAFF. Written as DNA, the CDR3 is TGCAGCGTCGTCTTGGGGGGGGTCACTGAAGCTTTCTTT.

The chain employs TRBV5-6 and TRBJ1-2; weak D call: TRBD1 (6 bases). The CDR3 totals 17 residues. CDR1 SGHDT and CDR2 YYEEEE come from the germline V gene. The V and J ends lost 4 bases and 8 bases respectively, with 27 bases between them. The DNA of the CDR3 is TGTGCCAGCAGCCCCTTGGCGGCAGGTGGATTCCAGGGGGGCTACACCTTC. It yields the protein CASSPLAAGGFQGGYTF.

The V call is TRBV7-3, the J call TRBJ1-1; the D is unclear. Trimming pared 5 bases from V and 0 bases from J, leaving 13 bases between. The CDR3 is 15 amino acids. Germline V gene sequence: CDR1 SGHTA, CDR2 FQGTGA. CDR3 sequence reads: CASSLVRRMNTEAFF. In DNA form, the CDR3 reads TGTGCCAGCAGCCTAGTTCGGAGAATGAACACTGAAGCTTTCTTT.

The chain combines TRBV24-1 with TRBJ2-1; D possibly corresponds to TRBD1 (6 bases). This CDR3 is 14 amino acids long. Germline values: CDR1 KGHDR, CDR2 SFDVKD. The ends were cut back, 3 bases at V and 10 bases at J, with 15 bases in the middle. Written as DNA, the CDR3 is TGTGCCACCAGTGATCCAACAGGGCGCGGAGAGCAGTTCTTC. This sequence encodes CATSDPTGRGEQFF.

The chain carries TRBV6-5 and TRBJ2-2, with D possibly matching TRBD2 (5 bases). CDR1 and CDR2 (germline): MNHEY, SVGAGI. CDR3 length: 13 amino acids. V gave up 6 bases and J gave up 1 base, with 6 bases separating them. The CDR3 DNA sequence: TGTGCCAGCAGAGAGGGGAACACCGGGGAGCTGTTTTTT. It translates to CASREGNTGELFF.